Following are 5 T cell receptor beta chains from one sample sequenced in a study of T cells after yellow fever vaccination. MiXCR, run by TCRdb on the 5' RACE reads, gives a single entry per CDR3 protein. There are 450,000 to 650,000 distinct CDR3 sequences in the sample; 21% occur only once, and around 17% lies in the top ten. Sequencing was performed on PBMCs, taken roughly 20 days after the first yellow fever vaccination. Receptors originate from a man aged 18 to 29 who received the YFV17D yellow fever vaccine.

This clonotype showed up just a few times. This chain uses TRBV4-3 with TRBJ2-1; maybe TRBD1 (5 bases). Per the germline V gene, CDR1 is LGHNA and CDR2 is YSLEER. The length of the CDR3 is 16 residues. V was trimmed by 0 bases and J by 2 bases, leaving 11 bases between them. CDR3 residues: CASSQEEGAPYNEQFF. CDR3 DNA sequence: TGCGCCAGCAGCCAAGAAGAAGGGGCCCCCTACAATGAGCAGTTCTTC.

The chain links TRBV6-1 to TRBJ2-7, with 9 bases matching TRBD1. The CDR3 is 14 amino acids. In germline, CDR1 is MNHNS, CDR2 SASEGT. The ends lost 6 bases at V and 4 bases at J; junction bases unmatched: 7. CDR3 in amino acids: CASRRGTGMYEQYF. In nucleotides, the CDR3 is TGTGCCAGCAGGAGGGGGACAGGGATGTACGAGCAGTACTTC.

The gene calls are TRBV10-3 and TRBJ1-5, with D uncertain. The V end lost 8 bases, the J end lost 3 bases, and 8 bases lay between the germline ends. CDR1 is ENHRY, CDR2 SYGVKD, per germline. CDR3 size: 12 residues. CDR3 sequence: CAISPSNQPQHF. The CDR3 DNA reads as TGTGCCATCTCCCCGTCCAATCAGCCCCAGCATTTT.

This clonotype appeared many times. V gene TRBV27 combines with J gene TRBJ2-7; D may be TRBD1 (6 bases). The ends were cut back, 5 bases at V and 4 bases at J, with 15 bases in the middle. This CDR3 is built from 14 residues. CDR1 MNHEY and CDR2 SMNVEV come from the germline V gene (reference sequence). The DNA of the CDR3 is TGTGCCAGCAGTCCCGGGACACCTAATTACGAGCAGTACGTC. This codes for CASSPGTPNYEQYV.

The chain combines TRBV11-1 with TRBJ2-7; D may be TRBD1 (5 bases). CDR1 SGHAT and CDR2 FQDESV come from the germline V gene (reference sequence). With 1 base removed from V and 0 bases from J, the gap between germline ends came to 16 bases. The CDR3 is 17 residues long. CDR3 sequence: CASSLGGRTDSSYEQYF. In nucleotides, the CDR3 is TGTGCCAGCAGCTTAGGGGGCCGGACCGATAGCTCCTACGAGCAGTACTTC.